These 17 T cell receptor beta chains originate from one sample sequenced in a study of cytomegalovirus exposure and HLA in healthy donors. The PCR was carried out with 60 Vbeta primers and 13 Jbeta primers. Clones were sequenced by immunoSEQ multiplex PCR, and TCRdb holds only the in-frame ones, with some missing. The data contain roughly 290,000 clones, 80% of them singletons. The sequenced material came from PBMCs. The receptors were gathered from a girl between 2 and 10 years old in good health and CMV-seronegative.

This chain connects TRBV30 to TRBJ2-1, with 10 nucleotides matching TRBD2. Germline values: CDR1 GTSNPN, CDR2 SVGIG (reference sequence). V dropped 4 bases and J dropped 8; count of bases not matched to a gene: 8. This CDR3 contains 14 residues. The DNA of the CDR3 is TGTGCCTGGACACGGCTAGCGGGAGTCGATGAGCAGTTCTTC. This translates into CAWTRLAGVDEQFF.

This chain connects TRBV7-9 to TRBJ1-1; D ambiguous. Trimming took 5 bases from V and 8 from J, leaving 15 bases between them. Germline lookup yields CDR1 SEHNR and CDR2 FQNEAQ (reference sequence). The CDR3 runs to 13 residues. The CDR3 reads CASSPVGLPEAFF. The CDR3 bases are TGTGCCAGCAGCCCCGTCGGACTGCCGGAAGCTTTCTTT.

V usage is TRBV18 and J usage is TRBJ2-7, with D tentatively TRBD1 (6 bases). In germline, CDR1 is KGHSH, CDR2 LQKENI. V lost 3 bases and J 2 bases, leaving 8 bases between the germline ends. This CDR3 contains 13 residues. The CDR3 nucleotides read TGTGCCAGCTCACCGGACAGAACCTACGAGCAGTACTTC. This translates into CASSPDRTYEQYF.

This rearrangement joins TRBV4-1 to TRBJ2-2, with 9 positions matching TRBD2. This CDR3 spans 15 amino acids. V was pared by 5 bases and J by 9 bases, with 10 bases of the junction left unmatched. The germline CDR1 and CDR2 sequences are MGHRA and YSYEKL. The CDR3 reads CASSSPGTSSRELFF. The CDR3 nucleotides are TGCGCCAGCAGCTCGCCCGGGACTAGCTCGAGGGAGCTGTTTTTT.

The chain carries TRBV7-2 and TRBJ1-4; D is unresolved. V lost 1 base to trimming and J lost 8 bases, with 11 bases between them. Germline CDR1 is SGHTA and CDR2 is FQGNSA. The CDR3 is 14 residues long. This CDR3 is CASSLEWLGEKLFF. As DNA, the CDR3 is TGTGCCAGCAGCTTAGAGTGGCTTGGCGAAAAACTGTTTTTT.

Points on this clone: The junction does not match germline at one end; this may be a read error. This CDR3 is also generated by other DNA sequences in the sample. CDR3 nucleotides: TGCGCCTGGGTCCGCGGACAGGGGGGGATGGTTAACTATGGCTACACCTTC. Amino acids: CAWVRGQGGMVNYGYTF. The rearrangement uses TRBV30 and TRBJ1-2, with TRBD1 matching over 10 bases. This CDR3 has 17 amino acids. In germline, CDR1 is GTSNPN, CDR2 SVGIG (reference sequence).

The chain is built from TRBV4-1 and TRBJ1-5, with 8 bases fitting TRBD1. The CDR3 contains 20 residues. The germline gives CDR1 MGHRA, CDR2 YSYEKL. After removal of 0 bases from V and 0 bases from J, the junction contained 13 bases not matched to a gene. This CDR3 reads CASSQDLTGEVIYSNQPQHF. The CDR3 DNA follows: TGCGCCAGCAGCCAAGACCTGACAGGGGAGGTGATCTATAGCAATCAGCCCCAGCATTTT.

This clone has only one observation. The V call is TRBV18, the J call TRBJ2-7; no clear D. Deletions cut 3 bases from V and 5 bases from J, with 8 bases between. This CDR3 has 12 residues. The germline V gene encodes CDR1 KGHSH and CDR2 LQKENI. This CDR3 is CASSPQAHEQYF. CDR3 bases: TGTGCCAGCTCACCGCAGGCGCACGAGCAGTACTTC.

J is TRBJ2-5 and V is TRBV11-2; TRBD1 is a possible D gene (5 bases). The J call may not be correct, given that the DNA end is closer to TRBJ2-7. Germline V gene data show CDR1 as SGHAT and CDR2 as FQNNGV. The CDR3 consists of 13 residues. CDR3 sequence reads: CASSFLTAHEQYF. CDR3 bases: TGTGCCAGCAGCTTCCTGACAGCGCACGAGCAGTACTTC.

This rearrangement joins TRBV7-8 to TRBJ1-6, with 7 bases that match TRBD1. Germline V gene data show CDR1 as SGHVS and CDR2 as FQNEAQ. The CDR3 runs to 16 residues. The V segment lost 1 base and the J segment 7 bases; nucleotides outside the gene matches: 7. Written as DNA, the CDR3 is TGTGCCAGCAGCTTAGGGAGGACAGGAAAAAATTCACCCCTCCACTTT. This encodes CASSLGRTGKNSPLHF.

The J gene is TRBJ2-7, the V gene TRBV6-5; no definite D call. CDR3 length equals 15 residues. The germline gives CDR1 MNHEY, CDR2 SVGAGI. The germline V and J ends were trimmed by 7 bases and 0 bases, with 16 bases remaining between them. CDR3 amino acids: CASIPSGFSSYEQYF. CDR3 sequence (DNA): TGTGCCAGCATTCCGTCCGGGTTTAGCTCCTACGAGCAGTACTTC.

This chain connects TRBV4-1 to TRBJ2-1; 8 nucleotides align to TRBD2. CDR1 MGHRA and CDR2 YSYEKL come from the germline V gene. The J segment lost 5 bases and the V segment lost 4 bases, leaving 19 bases of the junction unmatched. The CDR3 contains 19 residues. Here the CDR3 reads CASSPGPSGSQNFHNEQFF. CDR3 DNA: TGCGCCAGCAGCCCCGGCCCTAGCGGGTCCCAGAATTTCCACAATGAGCAGTTCTTC.

This chain joins TRBV5-8 and TRBJ1-2; maybe TRBD1 (5 bases). V was pared by 4 bases and J by 7 bases, with 8 bases between. The V gene's germline CDR1 is SGHTS and CDR2 YDEGEE. CDR3 length equals 11 residues. The CDR3 region is CASSGDSGYTF. CDR3 DNA: TGTGCCAGCAGCGGGGACTCTGGCTACACCTTC.

Worth noting for this clone: This same CDR3 is encoded by further DNA sequences in the sample. This chain links TRBV19 with TRBJ2-2; no reliable D call. Trimming took 3 bases from V and 5 from J, leaving 4 bases between them. CDR1 and CDR2 (germline): LNHDA, SQIVND (reference sequence). The CDR3 contains 12 residues. The CDR3 spells CASSMRTGELFF. As DNA, the CDR3 is TGTGCCAGTAGTATGAGGACCGGGGAGCTGTTTTTT.

The J gene is TRBJ2-5, the V gene TRBV7-7, with 7 nucleotides matching TRBD2. The CDR3 has 16 residues. Trimming removed 1 base from V and 4 bases from J; junction bases left unmatched: 9. CDR1 SSHAT and CDR2 FNYEAQ come from the germline V gene (reference sequence). Here the CDR3 DNA reads TGTGCCAGCAGCTTAGGGGGACTACCTCTCCGAGAGACCCAGTACTTC. It encodes CASSLGGLPLRETQYF.

The V call is TRBV6-5, the J call TRBJ2-2; the D is unclear. This CDR3 is 13 amino acids long. Germline V lookup: CDR1 MNHEY, CDR2 SVGAGI. Trimming cost V 10 bases and J 5 bases, with 14 bases left between them. The DNA for the CDR3 is TGTGCCACCACATGGCAGACTACCGGGGAGCTGTTTTTT. Translation gives CATTWQTTGELFF.

This chain uses TRBV5-1 with TRBJ1-2, with D uncertain. CDR1 is SGHRS, CDR2 YFSETQ, per germline. V was cut by 4 bases and J by 4 bases, with 11 bases left in between. The CDR3 totals 13 residues. The CDR3 sequence: CASSRPSPYGYTF. Here the CDR3 DNA reads TGCGCCAGCAGCCGCCCGAGCCCCTATGGCTACACCTTC.